The 9 T cell receptor beta chains below all came from one sample that was sequenced in a study of CD8 T cells in Susac syndrome. Random hexamers served to reverse transcribe roughly 0.5 to 1 ug RNA. TCRdb reprocessed the immunoSEQ multiplex PCR reads via MiXCR and lists one record per CDR3 protein. The data hold 69,000 or so distinct CDR3 sequences, with roughly 94% observed a single time. Specimen: CD8+ T cells from PBMCs. The receptor set was obtained from a human donor with multiple sclerosis.

The chain uses TRBV4-1 and TRBJ1-2; 11 nucleotides match TRBD1. Trimming removed 5 bases from V and 8 bases from J; junction bases left unmatched: 10. Germline CDR1 and CDR2: MGHRA and YSYEKL. The CDR3 has 15 amino acids. CDR3 region: CASSLMGQGVEGYTF. The CDR3 DNA sequence: TGCGCCAGCAGCTTAATGGGACAGGGGGTAGAGGGCTACACCTTC.

The CDR3 is CASSHPNLNYGYTF. The CDR3 DNA reads as TGTGCCAGCAGCCACCCCAATCTTAACTATGGCTACACCTTC. This chain joins TRBV16 and TRBJ1-2; the D is unclear. This CDR3 has 14 residues. The V gene lost 3 bases and the J gene lost 1 base, with 9 bases spanning the gap. Germline V gene data show CDR1 as KGHSY and CDR2 as FQNENV. Filled out from reference TRBV16 and TRBJ1-2, the complete variable domain reads GEEVAQTPKHLVRGEGQKAKLYCAPIKGHSYVFWYQQVLKNEFKFLISFQNENVFDETGMPKERFSAKCLPNSPCSLEIQATKLEDSAVYFCASSHPNLNYGYTFGSGTRLTVV.

The sample holds one count of this clonotype. This chain connects TRBV7-9 to TRBJ2-7; D call uncertain. V dropped 6 bases and J dropped 6 bases, with 12 bases sitting between them. Germline V CDR1 and CDR2: SEHNR, FQNEAQ (reference sequence). This CDR3 comprises 12 residues. The CDR3 DNA sequence: TGTGCCAGCAGTCCCCCCCCGGGCGAGCAGTACTTC. It encodes CASSPPPGEQYF.

V gene TRBV7-9 combines with J gene TRBJ2-7; TRBD2 is a possible D gene (6 bases). This CDR3 region has 14 residues. Germline V gene sequence: CDR1 SEHNR, CDR2 FQNEAQ (reference sequence). The ends were cut back, 5 bases at V and 5 bases at J, with 16 bases in the middle. Written as DNA, the CDR3 is TGTGCCAGCAGCGGCCGGGACTCCACTAACGAGCAGTACTTC. Protein: CASSGRDSTNEQYF.

This clonotype has more than one count but fewer than ten. In DNA, the CDR3 is TGTGCCAGCAGCCCCCCTACCGGGGAGCTGTTTTTT. Amino acids: CASSPPTGELFF. The chain combines TRBV3-1 with TRBJ2-2; D gene uncertain. The CDR3 sequence is 12 residues long. CDR1 is LGHDT, CDR2 YNNKEL, per germline (reference sequence). V was pared by 4 bases and J by 5 bases, with 5 bases between.

V and J are TRBV3-1 and TRBJ1-1; D is perhaps TRBD1 (6 bases). The germline V gene has CDR1 LGHDT and CDR2 YNNKEL (reference sequence). The length of the CDR3 is 15 residues. Trimming removed 0 bases from V and 5 bases from J, with 13 bases in between. CDR3 protein: CASSQDRGWGTEAFF. CDR3 DNA: TGTGCCAGCAGCCAAGACAGGGGCTGGGGGACTGAAGCTTTCTTT.

Only one count was recorded for this clonotype. This chain uses TRBV27 with TRBJ2-1; D unresolved. Looked up from germline, CDR1 is MNHEY and CDR2 is SMNVEV (reference sequence). Trimming removed 0 bases at V and 2 bases at J, with 17 bases between. The CDR3 is made up of 18 amino acids. DNA for the CDR3: TGTGCCAGCAGTTTATCGTGGCGTCAGCAGGTGCCCTACAATGAGCAGTTCTTC. Its protein product is CASSLSWRQQVPYNEQFF.

This sequence joins TRBV20-1 and TRBJ2-4, with TRBD2 matching 8 bases. The CDR3 runs 12 residues. After removal of 6 bases from V and 8 bases from J, the junction contained 6 bases not matched to a gene. Germline CDR1 and CDR2: DFQATT and SNEGSKA (reference sequence). This CDR3 is CSAGGERDIQYF. The CDR3 DNA reads as TGCAGTGCCGGGGGGGAACGGGACATTCAGTACTTC.

CDR3 coding DNA: TGTGCCAGCAGTATTAGGCCCCGCGAGAACGAGCAGTACTTC. Protein product: CASSIRPRENEQYF. The V and J genes are TRBV13 and TRBJ2-7; D not resolved. CDR3 size: 14 residues. Germline CDR1 reads PRHDT; CDR2 reads FYEKMQ (reference sequence). Trimming shortened V by 6 bases and J by 5 bases, and 17 bases separated the two germline ends.